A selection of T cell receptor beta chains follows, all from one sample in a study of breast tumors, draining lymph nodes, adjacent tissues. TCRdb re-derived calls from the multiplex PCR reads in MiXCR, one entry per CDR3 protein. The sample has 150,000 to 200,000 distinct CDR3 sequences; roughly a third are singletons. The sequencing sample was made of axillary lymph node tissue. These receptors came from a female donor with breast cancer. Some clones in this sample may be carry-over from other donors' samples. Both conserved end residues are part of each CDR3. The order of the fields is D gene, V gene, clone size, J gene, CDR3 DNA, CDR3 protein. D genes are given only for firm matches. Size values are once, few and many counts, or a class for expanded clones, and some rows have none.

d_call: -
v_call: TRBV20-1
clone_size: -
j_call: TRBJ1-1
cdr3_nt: TGCAGTGCTAGAGATGATCAACAGATGAACACTGAAGCTTTCTTT
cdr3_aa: CSARDDQQMNTEAFF

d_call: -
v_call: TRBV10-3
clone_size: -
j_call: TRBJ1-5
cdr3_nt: TGTGCCATCAGCCAGGGGCAAAGGGACCAGCATTTT
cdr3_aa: CAISQGQRDQHF

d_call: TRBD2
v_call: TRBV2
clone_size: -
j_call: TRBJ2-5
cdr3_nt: TGTGCCAGCAGTGACCCCGGGCTAGCGGGGGGGTCGTACCAAGAGACCCAGTACTTC
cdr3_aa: CASSDPGLAGGSYQETQYF

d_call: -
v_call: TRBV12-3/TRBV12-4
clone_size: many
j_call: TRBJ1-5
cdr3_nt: TGTGCCAGCAGTTTAGTGGAGGTTCCTCAGCCCCAGCATTTT
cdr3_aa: CASSLVEVPQPQHF

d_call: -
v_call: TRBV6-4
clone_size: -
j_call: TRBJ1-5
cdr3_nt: TGTGCCAACAATCAGCCCCAGCATTTT
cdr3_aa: CANNQPQHF

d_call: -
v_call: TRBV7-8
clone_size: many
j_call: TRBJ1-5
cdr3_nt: TGTGCCAGCAGCCCCAATTATCAGTGGCCCCAGCATTTT
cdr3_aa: CASSPNYQWPQHF

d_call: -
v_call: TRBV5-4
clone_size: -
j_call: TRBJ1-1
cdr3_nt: TGTGCCAGCAGCTTGGACGTAAACACTGAAGCTTTCTTT
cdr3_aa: CASSLDVNTEAFF

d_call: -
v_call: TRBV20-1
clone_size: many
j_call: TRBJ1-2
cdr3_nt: TGCAGTGCTAGAGCCCTAAACTATGGCTACACCTTC
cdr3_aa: CSARALNYGYTF

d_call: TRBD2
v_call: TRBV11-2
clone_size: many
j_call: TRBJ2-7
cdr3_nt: TGTGCCAGCAGCTTAGGACTAGCGGTCTCCTACGAGCAGTACTTC
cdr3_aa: CASSLGLAVSYEQYF

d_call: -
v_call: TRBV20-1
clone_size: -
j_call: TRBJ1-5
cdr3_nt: TGCAGTGCCCAGACGAGTCCCCGCCGGGCAGAGACCCAGCATTTT
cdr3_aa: CSAQTSPRRAETQHF

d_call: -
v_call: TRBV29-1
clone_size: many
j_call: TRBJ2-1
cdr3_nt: TGCAGCGTTCTATCCGCGGGAACCTACAATGAGCAGTTCTTC
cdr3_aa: CSVLSAGTYNEQFF

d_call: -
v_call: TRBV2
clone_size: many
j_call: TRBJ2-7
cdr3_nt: TGTGCCAGCAGTGTGATAGGACCCTACGAGCAGTACTTC
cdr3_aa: CASSVIGPYEQYF

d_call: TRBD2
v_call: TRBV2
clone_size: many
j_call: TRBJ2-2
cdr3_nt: TGTGCCAGCAGTGAGTGGCGCCCCGGGACTAGCGGTACCGGGGAGCTGTTTTTT
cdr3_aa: CASSEWRPGTSGTGELFF

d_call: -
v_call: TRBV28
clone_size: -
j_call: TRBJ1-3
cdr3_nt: TGTGCCAGCAGTCGGGTGGGGGCAACCTCTGGAAACACCATATATTTT
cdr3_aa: CASSRVGATSGNTIYF